Shown below are 27 T cell receptor beta chains from a single sample sequenced in a study of cytomegalovirus exposure and HLA in healthy donors. The study ran its PCR with 60 Vbeta and 13 Jbeta primers. Measured with immunoSEQ multiplex PCR; TCRdb has only the in-frame clones, and not every one. The sample lists 110,000 to 150,000 clones; less than 10% were seen once. What was sequenced was PBMCs. The receptors were gathered from a man over 45 in good health and CMV-seronegative.

In its sample, this clone was seen a few times. The J gene is TRBJ2-7, the V gene TRBV7-2; 9 bases line up with TRBD2. V lost 4 bases and J lost 1; bases outside the gene matches: 8. The germline V gene encodes CDR1 SGHTA and CDR2 FQGNSA. CDR3 size: 16 residues. The CDR3 coding sequence is TGTGCCAGCAGCTCGGCCGGGACTAGCAGTTCCTACGAGCAGTACTTC. Translation: CASSSAGTSSSYEQYF.

The rearrangement uses TRBV2 and TRBJ2-7; 10 bases match TRBD1. The germline V gene encodes CDR1 SNHLY and CDR2 FYNNEI. Trimming removed 8 bases from V and 4 bases from J; junction bases left unmatched: 5. The CDR3 extends over 13 amino acids. The CDR3: CASQDRGFYEQYF. For the CDR3, the DNA is TGTGCCAGCCAGGACAGGGGGTTTTACGAGCAGTACTTC.

The J gene is TRBJ2-3, the V gene TRBV29-1, with a weak D call TRBD2 (6 bases). V gave up 4 bases and J gave up 3 bases, with 8 bases separating them. Germline lookup yields CDR1 SQVTM and CDR2 ANQGSEA. CDR3 length: 12 residues. As DNA, the CDR3 is TGCAGCGTTGGGGGAGGTACAGATACGCAGTATTTT. Translation gives CSVGGGTDTQYF.

This sequence joins TRBV9 and TRBJ2-7, with TRBD2 identical over 13 bases. Germline V CDR1 and CDR2: SGDLS, YYNGEE. The CDR3 totals 15 residues. The V gene end was trimmed by 4 bases and the J gene end by 7 bases; junction bases not matched to a gene: 8. The CDR3 loop is CASSPQGTSGMEQYF. In DNA, the CDR3 is TGTGCCAGCAGCCCTCAGGGGACTAGCGGGATGGAGCAGTACTTC.

V gene TRBV19 combines with J gene TRBJ1-3; maybe TRBD1 (5 bases). V lost 5 bases and J 0 bases, leaving 14 bases between the germline ends. Per the germline V gene, CDR1 is LNHDA and CDR2 is SQIVND (reference sequence). This CDR3 is 16 amino acids long. CDR3 in amino acids: CASSAPGRLSGNTIYF. The CDR3 coding sequence is TGTGCCAGTAGTGCCCCAGGGCGCCTCTCTGGAAACACCATATATTTT.

The chain combines TRBV2 with TRBJ1-4; maybe TRBD1 (5 bases). CDR1 and CDR2 (germline): SNHLY, FYNNEI. This CDR3 comprises 14 residues. V lost 6 bases to trimming and J lost 3 bases, with 11 bases between them. The CDR3 DNA reads TGTGCCAGCAGCCCGGGGGAATCTAATGAAAAACTGTTTTTT. Encoded protein: CASSPGESNEKLFF.

CDR3 coding DNA: TGTGCCAGCAGCGTATATCCTAGCGGAAGAAGCAATGAGCAGTTCTTC. It translates to CASSVYPSGRSNEQFF. The chain is built from TRBV5-6 and TRBJ2-1; 7 bases line up with TRBD2. Germline assignment: CDR1 SGHDT and CDR2 YYEEEE. This CDR3 spans 16 amino acids. V dropped 4 bases and J dropped 6; count of bases not matched to a gene: 13. Combining the CDR3 with reference TRBV5-6 and TRBJ2-1 gives the whole variable domain DAGVTQSPTHLIKTRGQQVTLRCSPKSGHDTVSWYQQALGQGPQFIFQYYEEEERQRGNFPDRFSGHQFPNYSSELNVNALLLGDSALYLCASSVYPSGRSNEQFFGPGTRLTVL.

A few counts support this clone. V is TRBV5-1 and J is TRBJ2-3; a possible D gene is TRBD2 (6 bases). Germline V gives CDR1 SGHRS, CDR2 YFSETQ. The CDR3 sequence is 15 residues long. V was shortened by 4 bases and J by 4 bases, with 16 bases between the two germline ends. The CDR3 nucleotides read TGCGCCAGCAGCCCCCTTGGCGGGACCGCAGATACGCAGTATTTT. Translation: CASSPLGGTADTQYF.

V is TRBV30 and J is TRBJ1-4; D perhaps matches TRBD1 (6 bases). CDR1 and CDR2 from the germline V gene are GTSNPN and SVGIG (reference sequence). The CDR3 has 14 amino acids. V dropped 0 bases and J dropped 6 bases, with 11 bases sitting between them. In nucleotides, the CDR3 is TGTGCCTGGAGTGTAGGGGGATGGGATGAAAAACTGTTTTTT. Translation: CAWSVGGWDEKLFF.

This sequence joins TRBV11-1 and TRBJ1-3; 7 positions agree with TRBD1. The CDR3 is made up of 16 amino acids. The germline V gene has CDR1 SGHAT and CDR2 FQDESV (reference sequence). V was clipped by 5 bases and J by 3 bases; unmatched bases: 10. The CDR3 coding sequence is TGTGCCAGCAGCGACCGACAGGGCAAAAGTGGAAACACCATATATTTT. Its translation: CASSDRQGKSGNTIYF.

This clone appeared a few times. The gene calls are TRBV9 and TRBJ2-7; 8 bases match TRBD2. This CDR3 is built from 16 residues. The junction had 8 bases not matched to a gene; V was cut back by 1 base and J by 2 bases. Germline CDR1 is SGDLS and CDR2 is YYNGEE. The CDR3 sequence is CASSVWDSGTPYEQYF. As DNA, the CDR3 is TGTGCCAGCAGCGTATGGGATAGCGGGACCCCCTACGAGCAGTACTTC.

As for this clone: Other DNA sequences in this sample translate to the same CDR3. V is TRBV18 and J is TRBJ1-1, with D unresolved. CDR1 is KGHSH, CDR2 LQKENI, per germline. Trimming took 3 bases from V and 5 from J, leaving 7 bases between them. The CDR3 is 12 residues long. The CDR3 DNA sequence: TGTGCCAGCTCACCCGCGGGGACTGAAGCTTTCTTT. Residues: CASSPAGTEAFF.

The chain has TRBV6-5 and TRBJ2-5; the match to TRBD2 covers 9 bases. This CDR3 contains 16 residues. The junction had 7 bases not matched to a gene; V was cut back by 1 base and J by 4 bases. The germline V gene has CDR1 MNHEY and CDR2 SVGAGI. CDR3 DNA sequence: TGTGCCAGCAGTTACTTTCTAGCGGGGCGGGGAGAGACCCAGTACTTC. This sequence encodes CASSYFLAGRGETQYF.

The genes are TRBV2 and TRBJ2-1; 10 nucleotides match TRBD2. J was trimmed by 10 bases and V by 7 bases; bases with no gene match: 13. The CDR3 totals 15 residues. Per the germline V gene, CDR1 is SNHLY and CDR2 is FYNNEI. The CDR3 here is CASTISGLAGEEQFF. CDR3 in DNA: TGTGCCAGCACCATTTCTGGGCTAGCGGGAGAGGAGCAGTTCTTC.

This chain connects TRBV18 to TRBJ2-2, with a weak D call TRBD1 (6 bases). V lost 4 bases to trimming and J lost 2 bases, with 14 bases between them. The CDR3 runs 16 residues. Germline V lookup: CDR1 KGHSH, CDR2 LQKENI. The CDR3: CASSLDTGTNTGELFF. CDR3 bases: TGTGCCAGCTCACTAGACACCGGGACAAACACCGGGGAGCTGTTTTTT. Full variable domain (rest looked up from reference TRBV18 and TRBJ2-2): NAGVMQNPRHLVRRRGQEARLRCSPMKGHSHVYWYRQLPEEGLKFMVYLQKENIIDESGMPKERFSAEFPKEGPSILRIQQVVRGDSAAYFCASSLDTGTNTGELFFGEGSRLTVL.

The V gene is TRBV9, the J gene TRBJ2-1, with TRBD2 matching over 8 bases. The CDR3 sequence is 15 residues long. Germline values: CDR1 SGDLS, CDR2 YYNGEE. Germline trimming cut 4 bases from V and 9 bases from J; bases unmatched to any gene: 12. The CDR3 loop reads CASSPRRAGVSEQFF. The CDR3 DNA reads TGTGCCAGCAGCCCACGTCGAGCGGGAGTGAGTGAGCAGTTCTTC.

This clone turned up a few times. The chain employs TRBV7-3 and TRBJ2-7, with 10 bases lining up with TRBD2. In germline, CDR1 is SGHTA, CDR2 FQGTGA. The CDR3 has 16 amino acids. J lost 5 bases, V lost 1 base, and 8 bases had no gene match. CDR3 protein: CASSLSPRLAGDEQYF. Written as DNA, the CDR3 is TGTGCCAGCAGCTTAAGCCCCCGGCTAGCGGGGGACGAGCAGTACTTC. The full variable domain, with the rest looked up from reference TRBV7-3 and TRBJ2-7, is GAGVSQTPSNKVTEKGKYVELRCDPISGHTALYWYRQSLGQGPEFLIYFQGTGAADDSGLPNDRFFAVRPEGSVSTLKIQRTERGDSAVYLCASSLSPRLAGDEQYFGPGTRLTVT.

This clone was recorded a few times. The chain recombines TRBV5-1 with TRBJ2-7, with a tentative D call TRBD1 (5 bases). The ends were cut back, 0 bases at V and 2 bases at J, with 9 bases in the middle. Germline lookup yields CDR1 SGHRS and CDR2 YFSETQ. CDR3 length: 14 amino acids. In DNA, the CDR3 is TGCGCCAGCAGCTTGGCCACAGGAGCCTACGAGCAGTACTTC. As protein: CASSLATGAYEQYF.

This clone showed up just a few times. The V gene is TRBV30, the J gene TRBJ2-3; 9 nucleotides line up with TRBD1. CDR3 length: 13 residues. Per the germline V gene, CDR1 is GTSNPN and CDR2 is SVGIG (reference sequence). Trimming at V came to 4 bases and at J to 2 bases, leaving 1 base not matched to a gene. The CDR3 DNA is TGTGCCTGGAACAGGGGGCCCACAGATACGCAGTATTTT. It translates to CAWNRGPTDTQYF.

This clone was observed a handful of times. The chain recombines TRBV19 with TRBJ1-1; D unclear. The ends were cut back, 7 bases at V and 3 bases at J, with 15 bases in the middle. From germline, CDR1 is LNHDA and CDR2 SQIVND (reference sequence). The CDR3 totals 14 residues. CDR3 sequence (DNA): TGTGCCAGTATACCGCGGGGTTCCTACACTGAAGCTTTCTTT. Amino acids: CASIPRGSYTEAFF.

In this sample, this clone turned up a few times. This rearrangement joins TRBV6-5 to TRBJ2-7; a weak D match, TRBD1 (6 bases). This CDR3 contains 16 residues. Germline lookup yields CDR1 MNHEY and CDR2 SVGAGI. Trimming shortened V by 4 bases and J by 3 bases, and 19 bases separated the two germline ends. The chain's CDR3 is CASSSPSGRGGYEQYF. CDR3 coding DNA: TGTGCCAGCAGTTCCCCAAGTGGTAGAGGGGGCTACGAGCAGTACTTC.

This chain uses TRBV6-5 with TRBJ2-3; the match to TRBD2 covers 9 bases. CDR1 and CDR2 from the germline V gene are MNHEY and SVGAGI. V lost 6 bases, J lost 0 bases, and 4 bases stayed unmatched. This CDR3 has 15 amino acids. The CDR3 loop reads CASSLAGTSTDTQYF. CDR3 nucleotides: TGTGCCAGCAGCCTAGCGGGGACTAGCACAGATACGCAGTATTTT.

The chain joins TRBV11-2 to TRBJ1-2; TRBD1 agrees at 12 bases. Germline V CDR1 and CDR2: SGHAT, FQNNGV. Germline trimming cut 4 bases from V and 7 bases from J; bases unmatched to any gene: 4. The CDR3 is 14 residues long. The CDR3 region is CASSSGQGAPGYTF. In nucleotides, the CDR3 is TGTGCCAGCAGCTCGGGACAGGGGGCGCCTGGCTACACCTTC. Together with reference TRBV11-2 and TRBJ1-2, the CDR3 gives the full variable domain: EAGVAQSPRYKIIEKRQSVAFWCNPISGHATLYWYQQILGQGPKLLIQFQNNGVVDDSQLPKDRFSAERLKGVDSTLKIQPAKLEDSAVYLCASSSGQGAPGYTFGSGTRLTVV.

This clone was observed a handful of times. V usage is TRBV21-1 and J usage is TRBJ1-2. TRBV21-1 is a documented pseudogene. CDR3 length: 16 residues. CDR3 bases: TGTGCCAGCAGCAAAGTCCGCCGCGGGGGCTACTATGGCTACACCTTC. This gives the protein CASSKVRRGGYYGYTF.

This clone was found a few times. The chain is built from TRBV7-8 and TRBJ1-2, with D unclear. The CDR3 has 16 residues. Trimming pared 5 bases from V and 0 bases from J, leaving 16 bases between. CDR1 and CDR2 (germline): SGHVS, FQNEAQ. The CDR3 sequence is CASSDRGANPNYGYTF. The DNA for the CDR3 is TGTGCCAGCAGCGACCGCGGAGCGAACCCTAACTATGGCTACACCTTC.

The V call is TRBV5-1, the J call TRBJ2-2; D is unresolved. CDR3 length: 15 amino acids. Germline CDR1 SGHRS, CDR2 YFSETQ. V was clipped by 2 bases and J by 4 bases, with 12 bases between them. In DNA, the CDR3 is TGCGCCAGCAGCTTTGGCGGATCGAGCACCGGGGAGCTGTTTTTT. Translating it yields CASSFGGSSTGELFF.

This clone showed up just a few times. This sequence joins TRBV5-6 and TRBJ1-5; maybe TRBD1 (6 bases). V dropped 0 bases and J dropped 2 bases, with 21 bases sitting between them. The CDR3 covers 19 residues. Germline V gives CDR1 SGHDT, CDR2 YYEEEE. CDR3 sequence: CASSLGEEQGRGGNQPQHF. In nucleotides, the CDR3 is TGTGCCAGCAGCTTGGGGGAAGAGCAGGGGCGGGGGGGCAATCAGCCCCAGCATTTT.